The 2 T cell receptor beta chains presented below share a single source sample, sequenced in a study of cytomegalovirus exposure and HLA in healthy donors. Primers for the PCR totalled 60 Vbeta and 13 Jbeta. Using immunoSEQ multiplex PCR, the repertoire was profiled, and TCRdb retains in-frame clones only, with some absent. The data hold 70,000 to 95,000 clones, with under 80% observed a single time. The sequencing input was PBMCs. Receptors originate from a man under 40 in good health and CMV-seropositive.

The table lists this clone with a count of one. The rearrangement links TRBV30 to TRBJ1-6; D call uncertain. V lost 0 bases and J lost 4, with 4 bases in between. Germline loops: CDR1 GTSNPN, CDR2 SVGIG (reference sequence). This CDR3 region has 13 residues. DNA for the CDR3: TGTGCCTGGAGTGTACAGTATAATTCACCCCTCCACTTT. Its translation: CAWSVQYNSPLHF.

The gene calls are TRBV2 and TRBJ2-3; 9 bases are shared with TRBD2. V was pared by 6 bases and J by 4 bases, with 11 bases of the junction left unmatched. Germline V gives CDR1 SNHLY, CDR2 FYNNEI. The CDR3 covers 16 residues. CDR3 amino acids: CASSPRAGGISDTQYF. The CDR3, as DNA: TGTGCCAGCAGCCCTCGGGCGGGGGGGATCTCAGATACGCAGTATTTT.